The 30 T cell receptor beta chains below all came from one sample that was sequenced in a study of control samples from healthy donors and cancer patients. Profiled with immunoSEQ multiplex PCR; TCRdb holds only in-frame clones, not every one. The sample includes roughly 130,000 clones, about 95% seen only once; the top ten take around 3.6%. Sequenced: blood. These receptors were taken from a man aged 25-40 years in good health.

V is TRBV19 and J is TRBJ1-4; a possible D gene is TRBD1 (5 bases). V gave up 5 bases and J gave up 0 bases, with 10 bases separating them. Per the germline V gene, CDR1 is LNHDA and CDR2 is SQIVND (reference sequence). The CDR3 covers 15 residues. Here the CDR3 reads CASSGIRATNEKLFF. CDR3 sequence (DNA): TGTGCCAGTAGTGGCATCAGGGCAACTAATGAAAAACTGTTTTTT.

CDR3 DNA sequence: TGTGCCAGCAGTTTACTCGGACAGTACGAGCAGTACTTC. This sequence encodes CASSLLGQYEQYF. The chain couples TRBV27 to TRBJ2-7; D is perhaps TRBD1 (6 bases). Between the trimmed V and J ends, which lost 2 bases and 4 bases, there was a span of 9 bases. The germline gives CDR1 MNHEY, CDR2 SMNVEV (reference sequence). The CDR3 covers 13 residues.

The V call is TRBV7-8, the J call TRBJ1-1; D unresolved. From germline, CDR1 is SGHVS and CDR2 FQNEAQ. The CDR3 runs to 14 residues. The germline V and J ends were trimmed by 1 base and 0 bases, with 6 bases remaining between them. The CDR3 DNA is TGTGCCAGCAGCTTAGGACAATTGAACACTGAAGCTTTCTTT. This translates into CASSLGQLNTEAFF.

The chain has TRBV5-1 and TRBJ1-4; D is unresolved. V was clipped by 9 bases and J by 0 bases, with 15 bases between them. CDR3 size: 15 residues. Germline CDR1 is SGHRS and CDR2 is YFSETQ. The chain's CDR3 is CATTPGRSTNEKLFF. The CDR3 DNA is TGCGCCACCACCCCCGGACGGTCAACTAATGAAAAACTGTTTTTT.

This chain connects TRBV9 to TRBJ1-2, with TRBD1 as a possible D gene (5 bases). CDR1 is SGDLS, CDR2 YYNGEE, per germline. V was shortened by 3 bases and J by 7 bases, with 13 bases between the two germline ends. CDR3 length: 13 amino acids. In nucleotides, the CDR3 is TGTGCCAGCAGCGGAGACGGGGGTGCTGGCTACACCTTC. It is translated as CASSGDGGAGYTF.

This chain joins TRBV30 and TRBJ1-5, with D unclear. Trimming cost V 0 bases and J 3 bases, with 9 bases left between them. The CDR3 totals 14 residues. The germline V gene encodes CDR1 GTSNPN and CDR2 SVGIG (reference sequence). CDR3 in DNA: TGTGCCTGGAGTGTATATAGGTTCAATCAGCCCCAGCATTTT. It codes for CAWSVYRFNQPQHF.

In nucleotides, the CDR3 is TGTGCCAGTAGTAAAAAAAGCAATCAGCCCCAGCATTTT. Protein: CASSKKSNQPQHF. The chain carries TRBV19 and TRBJ1-5; D remains unclear. Trimming took 4 bases from V and 1 from J, leaving 5 bases between them. Looked up from germline, CDR1 is LNHDA and CDR2 is SQIVND (reference sequence). CDR3 length: 13 residues.

As to this clone: This sample also contains other DNA sequences that code for the same CDR3. This sequence joins TRBV7-2 and TRBJ2-5; maybe TRBD1 (5 bases). This CDR3 comprises 14 residues. Germline assignment: CDR1 SGHTA and CDR2 FQGNSA. With 0 bases removed from V and 5 bases from J, the gap between germline ends came to 10 bases. In DNA form, the CDR3 reads TGTGCCAGCAGCTTAGCAGGGGCAGGGGAGACCCAGTACTTC. Amino acid sequence: CASSLAGAGETQYF.

V usage is TRBV9 and J usage is TRBJ2-3; 14 bases line up with TRBD2. The germline V gene encodes CDR1 SGDLS and CDR2 YYNGEE. This CDR3 spans 17 amino acids. J lost 4 bases, V lost 4 bases, and 8 bases had no gene match. The CDR3 bases are TGTGCCAGCAGCATTCCCGGGACTAGCGGGGGATCAGATACGCAGTATTTT. This codes for CASSIPGTSGGSDTQYF.

The chain employs TRBV4-3 and TRBJ2-7, with 8 bases lining up with TRBD1. Germline CDR1 reads LGHNA; CDR2 reads YSLEER. The CDR3 is 17 amino acids. J gave up 2 bases and V 0 bases, and 9 bases lay outside the gene matches. CDR3 bases: TGCGCCAGCAGCCAAGAATATTGGCAGGGGGCCACCTACGAGCAGTACTTC. It specifies CASSQEYWQGATYEQYF.

The chain recombines TRBV5-6 with TRBJ1-5; D is undetermined. This CDR3 region has 15 residues. CDR1 is SGHDT, CDR2 YYEEEE, per germline. Trimming stripped 2 bases from V and 5 bases from J, with 14 bases between. CDR3 protein: CASSLLSGGYQPQHF. The CDR3 DNA sequence: TGTGCCAGCAGCTTACTATCAGGAGGATATCAGCCCCAGCATTTT. The variable domain in full, completed from reference TRBV5-6 and TRBJ1-5, reads DAGVTQSPTHLIKTRGQQVTLRCSPKSGHDTVSWYQQALGQGPQFIFQYYEEEERQRGNFPDRFSGHQFPNYSSELNVNALLLGDSALYLCASSLLSGGYQPQHFGDGTRLSIL.

The chain employs TRBV27 and TRBJ1-1, with a possible D match to TRBD1 (5 bases). The germline CDR1 and CDR2 sequences are MNHEY and SMNVEV (reference sequence). The CDR3 is made up of 15 amino acids. V lost 8 bases and J 1 base, leaving 17 bases between the germline ends. The CDR3 loop reads CASSSPHRKNTEAFF. The CDR3 DNA reads TGTGCCAGCTCTTCCCCCCACAGGAAGAACACTGAAGCTTTCTTT.

The chain couples TRBV5-6 to TRBJ2-7, with D possibly being TRBD2 (5 bases). The CDR3 runs 13 residues. V was cut by 6 bases and J by 6 bases, with 16 bases left in between. Germline V lookup: CDR1 SGHDT, CDR2 YYEEEE. CDR3: CASTFLLGSEQYF. DNA of the CDR3: TGTGCCAGCACCTTTTTGTTGGGGAGCGAGCAGTACTTC.

The gene calls are TRBV2 and TRBJ1-2; no clear D. CDR1 SNHLY and CDR2 FYNNEI come from the germline V gene. The CDR3 has 12 residues. Trimming took 8 bases from V and 7 from J, leaving 14 bases between them. CDR3 in DNA: TGTGCCAGCGAGGGAGAAGAGGCTGGCTACACCTTC. The encoded protein is CASEGEEAGYTF.

The chain combines TRBV6-6 with TRBJ1-2; 8 positions match TRBD1. Germline V gives CDR1 MNHNY, CDR2 SVGAGI (reference sequence). The CDR3 runs 13 residues. J was trimmed by 6 bases and V by 4 bases; bases with no gene match: 4. CDR3 sequence (DNA): TGTGCCAGCAGTTCCGGACAGGGCCATGGCTACACCTTC. As protein: CASSSGQGHGYTF.

The chain recombines TRBV27 with TRBJ1-4; 7 bases agree with TRBD1. This CDR3 spans 15 amino acids. V was pared by 0 bases and J by 8 bases, with 6 bases of the junction left unmatched. CDR1 and CDR2 (germline): MNHEY, SMNVEV (reference sequence). The CDR3 reads CASSLSRARGEKLFF. The CDR3 bases are TGTGCCAGCAGTTTATCCCGGGCCAGGGGGGAAAAACTGTTTTTT.

The chain joins TRBV19 to TRBJ1-5; TRBD1 might be the D (5 bases). CDR3 length equals 14 residues. Per the germline V gene, CDR1 is LNHDA and CDR2 is SQIVND (reference sequence). V gave up 4 bases and J gave up 7 bases, with 14 bases separating them. The chain's CDR3 is CASSTQGVGQPQHF. CDR3 DNA: TGTGCCAGTAGTACCCAGGGTGTCGGACAGCCCCAGCATTTT. The variable domain in full, with the rest retrieved from reference TRBV19 and TRBJ1-5, is DGGITQSPKYLFRKEGQNVTLSCEQNLNHDAMYWYRQDPGQGLRLIYYSQIVNDFQKGDIAEGYSVSREKKESFPLTVTSAQKNPTAFYLCASSTQGVGQPQHFGDGTRLSIL.

This CDR3 is CASSFGTGNSPLHF. The CDR3 coding sequence is TGTGCCAGCAGTTTCGGGACTGGAAATTCACCCCTCCACTTT. The rearrangement links TRBV27 to TRBJ1-6, with D possibly TRBD1 on 5 matching bases. The germline V gene has CDR1 MNHEY and CDR2 SMNVEV (reference sequence). The V and J ends lost 3 bases and 7 bases respectively, with 10 bases between them. The CDR3 spans 14 residues.

The chain has TRBV27 and TRBJ1-2, with no clear D. The CDR3 runs 14 residues. Trimming took 6 bases from V and 2 from J, leaving 13 bases between them. In germline, CDR1 is MNHEY, CDR2 SMNVEV (reference sequence). The CDR3 sequence is CASRARGNNYGYTF. As DNA, the CDR3 is TGTGCCAGCAGGGCGAGAGGCAACAACTATGGCTACACCTTC.

The rearrangement joins TRBV15 to TRBJ2-5; 8 bases are shared with TRBD1. Germline values: CDR1 LNHNV, CDR2 YYDKDF (reference sequence). Losses at the gene ends were 5 bases for V and 5 bases for J; bases not matched to a gene: 10. The CDR3 has 15 amino acids. This CDR3 is CATSPGQGQEETQYF. CDR3 coding DNA: TGTGCCACCAGCCCCGGACAGGGACAGGAGGAGACCCAGTACTTC.

This rearrangement joins TRBV2 to TRBJ2-3, with unresolved D. The CDR3 sequence is 14 residues long. The V gene's germline CDR1 is SNHLY and CDR2 FYNNEI. V gave up 3 bases and J gave up 1 base, with 8 bases separating them. CDR3 sequence reads: CASSENLGTDTQYF. The CDR3 DNA follows: TGTGCCAGCAGTGAGAACCTAGGCACAGATACGCAGTATTTT.

The J gene is TRBJ2-3, the V gene TRBV14; D is unclear. Germline values: CDR1 SGHDN, CDR2 FVKESK. The CDR3 has 14 amino acids. V gave up 0 bases and J gave up 4 bases, with 8 bases separating them. CDR3 DNA sequence: TGTGCCAGCAGCCAAGATTCCGCGGCAGATACGCAGTATTTT. The encoded protein is CASSQDSAADTQYF.

V and J are TRBV19 and TRBJ1-1; unclear D gene. Germline-derived CDR1 and CDR2 are LNHDA and SQIVND (reference sequence). V lost 6 bases and J lost 0, with 8 bases in between. The CDR3 spans 13 residues. CDR3 DNA sequence: TGTGCCAGTAGATTGTCCATGAACACTGAAGCTTTCTTT. Translating it yields CASRLSMNTEAFF.

The chain couples TRBV7-2 to TRBJ1-2; D possibly corresponds to TRBD1 (5 bases). CDR1 and CDR2 from the germline V gene are SGHTA and FQGNSA. V lost 1 base and J 4 bases, leaving 25 bases between the germline ends. There are 19 residues in the CDR3. The CDR3 DNA reads as TGTGCCAGCAGCTTAGGGGGTTCCCCTTCAAGGGGAATCCGCTATGGCTACACCTTC. Translation gives CASSLGGSPSRGIRYGYTF.

The V call is TRBV7-2, the J call TRBJ2-5, with D perhaps TRBD2 (6 bases). The V end was cut by 4 bases, the J end by 4 bases, with 10 bases between. CDR1 is SGHTA, CDR2 FQGNSA, per germline. The CDR3 extends over 13 amino acids. CDR3 sequence reads: CASSWGLRETQYF. Here the CDR3 DNA reads TGTGCCAGCAGCTGGGGACTGCGAGAGACCCAGTACTTC.

There are a few counts of this clone. V usage is TRBV28 and J usage is TRBJ2-7; the match to TRBD1 covers 7 bases. J was trimmed by 1 base and V by 3 bases; bases with no gene match: 3. Germline values: CDR1 MDHEN, CDR2 SYDVKM. The CDR3 is made up of 14 amino acids. In nucleotides, the CDR3 is TGTGCCAGCAGTTTCGACAGGGATTCCTACGAGCAGTACTTC. Translating it yields CASSFDRDSYEQYF.

This chain uses TRBV5-4 with TRBJ2-7, with 13 positions matching TRBD2. The length of the CDR3 is 15 residues. After removal of 3 bases from V and 4 bases from J, the junction contained 4 bases not matched to a gene. The germline V gene has CDR1 SGHNT and CDR2 YYREEE (reference sequence). The CDR3 bases are TGTGCCAGCAGCTCGGGACTAGCGGGGTTGTACGAGCAGTACTTC. Amino acids: CASSSGLAGLYEQYF.

The CDR3: CASRQGWGQETQYF. DNA of the CDR3: TGTGCCAGCAGGCAGGGGTGGGGACAAGAGACCCAGTACTTC. The V gene is TRBV27, the J gene TRBJ2-5; tentative D call: TRBD1 (6 bases). Per germline, CDR1 MNHEY and CDR2 SMNVEV (reference sequence). CDR3 length equals 14 residues. V was pared by 6 bases and J by 2 bases, with 13 bases between.

The chain uses TRBV4-1 and TRBJ2-2, with 9 nucleotides matching TRBD1. Germline CDR1 MGHRA, CDR2 YSYEKL. This CDR3 has 15 residues. Trimming took 4 bases from V and 7 from J; bases not matched to a gene: 7. This chain's CDR3 is CASSLPGQGNGELFF. CDR3 bases: TGCGCCAGCAGCCTTCCCGGACAGGGGAACGGGGAGCTGTTTTTT.

The V gene is TRBV10-2, the J gene TRBJ2-3; 9 bases map to TRBD1. J was trimmed by 2 bases and V by 3 bases; bases with no gene match: 9. CDR3 length equals 17 residues. CDR1 WSHSY and CDR2 SAAADI come from the germline V gene. The CDR3 DNA sequence: TGCGCCAGCAGTGACTCTCGACAGGGGGTACTCACAGATACGCAGTATTTT. It encodes CASSDSRQGVLTDTQYF.